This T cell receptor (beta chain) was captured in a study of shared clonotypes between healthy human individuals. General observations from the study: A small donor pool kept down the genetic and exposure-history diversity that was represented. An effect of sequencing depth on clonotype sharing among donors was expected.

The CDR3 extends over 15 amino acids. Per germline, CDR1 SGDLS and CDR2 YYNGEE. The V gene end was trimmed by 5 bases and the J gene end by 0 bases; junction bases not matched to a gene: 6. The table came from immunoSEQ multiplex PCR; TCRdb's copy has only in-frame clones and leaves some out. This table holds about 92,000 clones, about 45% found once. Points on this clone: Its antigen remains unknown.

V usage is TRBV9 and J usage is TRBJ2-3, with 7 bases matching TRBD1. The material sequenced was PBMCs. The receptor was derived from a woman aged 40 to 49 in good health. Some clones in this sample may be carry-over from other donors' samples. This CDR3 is CASSGGQLSTDTQYF. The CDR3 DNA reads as TGTGCCAGCAGTGGGGGACAGCTTAGCACAGATACGCAGTATTTT.